The T cell receptor (beta chain) described here comes from a study of blood T cell repertoires in COVID-19. Study context: Researchers got acute and convalescent COVID-19 samples from the United States, Italy and Spain. PBMCs, B-cell-depleted T cells, or T cells provided the cDNA or gDNA that made up the material.

The table came from immunoSEQ multiplex PCR; TCRdb's copy has only in-frame clones and leaves some out. Altogether about 170,000 clones are present, approximately 82% being singletons, with the ten largest covering over 9.5%. The source material was peripheral blood. The source is a woman of 80 years or more with active or convalescent COVID-19.

The CDR3 coding sequence is TGTGCCAGCAGCTTAGAGCTAAGTGGGCCTTTCTATGGCTACACCTTC. Amino acids: CASSLELSGPFYGYTF. The genes are TRBV7-8 and TRBJ1-2; D gene ambiguous. The CDR3 length is 16 residues. V was trimmed by 1 base and J by 4 bases, leaving 16 bases between them. Germline V gene sequence: CDR1 SGHVS, CDR2 FQNEAQ. The variable domain in full, with the rest retrieved from reference TRBV7-8 and TRBJ1-2, is GAGVSQSPRYKVAKRGQDVALRCDPISGHVSLFWYQQALGQGPEFLTYFQNEAQLDKSGLPSDRFFAERPEGSVSTLKIQRTQQEDSAVYLCASSLELSGPFYGYTFGSGTRLTVV.